This TCR beta chain originates from a study of blood T cell repertoires in COVID-19. The CDR3 runs to 16 residues. Here immunoSEQ multiplex PCR was the method, and the copy in TCRdb shows in-frame clones only, minus some. Of roughly 28,000 clones listed, less than 90% were seen once; the top ten hold less than 5%. This chain links TRBV21-1 with TRBJ1-6; the D segment call TRBD1 is taken from the table without a DNA check. TRBV21-1 is a known pseudogene. Sequencing was done on a sample of peripheral blood. This TCR was recovered from a man between 65 and 79 years old with active COVID-19. The CDR3 nucleotides are TGTGCCAGCAGCAAAGTGGGGCGGCCGTCATTCACACCCCTCCACTTT. It translates to CASSKVGRPSFTPLHF.